This T cell receptor beta chain derives from a study of CD8+CD57+ T cells in acquired aplastic anemia. Study findings and constraints: Patient and control CD8+ Simpson's diversity was not significantly different. Around 27 was the count of CD8+ CDR3 sequences that patients shared with controls.

The junction had 7 bases not matched to a gene; V was cut back by 6 bases and J by 6 bases. Germline CDR1 is WNHNN and CDR2 is SYGVQD (reference sequence). The CDR3 spans 13 residues. As for this clonotype: Its antigen is currently unknown.

Researchers used genomic DNA as the template to profile TCR beta VDJ and CDR3. TCRdb recomputed calls from the reads with MiXCR, one row per CDR3 protein. The data hold under 350,000 distinct CDR3 sequences, with about 50% observed a single time. Patients chosen for sequencing had shown CD8+CD57+ cell expansion by flow cytometry. V is TRBV10-1 and J is TRBJ2-7, with TRBD1 matching 8 bases. The sequence was collected from a human donor with aplastic anemia. The specimen sequenced was sorted CD4+, CD8+, or CD8+CD57+ T cells (not recorded which) from PBMCs. The CDR3 loop reads CASSEDRVFEQYF. CDR3 in DNA: TGCGCCAGCAGCGAGGACAGGGTGTTCGAGCAGTACTTC.